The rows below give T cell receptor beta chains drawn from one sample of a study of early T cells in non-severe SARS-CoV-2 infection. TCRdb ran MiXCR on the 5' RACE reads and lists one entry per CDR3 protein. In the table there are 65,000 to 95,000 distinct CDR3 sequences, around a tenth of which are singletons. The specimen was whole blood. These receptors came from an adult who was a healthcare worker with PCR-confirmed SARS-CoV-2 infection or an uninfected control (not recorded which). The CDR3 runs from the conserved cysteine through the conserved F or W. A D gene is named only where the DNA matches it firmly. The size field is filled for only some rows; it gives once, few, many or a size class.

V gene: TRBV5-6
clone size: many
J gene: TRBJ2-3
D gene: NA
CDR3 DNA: TGTGCCAGCAGCTTCATGGATACGCAGTATTTT
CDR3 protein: CASSFMDTQYF

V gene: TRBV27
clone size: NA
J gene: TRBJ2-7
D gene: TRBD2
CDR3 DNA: TGTGCCAGCAGAAAGGGTACTAGCGGGTTTTCCTACGAGCAGTACTTC
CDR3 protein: CASRKGTSGFSYEQYF

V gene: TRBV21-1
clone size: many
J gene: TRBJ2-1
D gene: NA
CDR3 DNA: TGTGCCAGCAGCAGATACGACAGGGGGGGTTACAATGAGCAGTTCTTC
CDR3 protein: CASSRYDRGGYNEQFF

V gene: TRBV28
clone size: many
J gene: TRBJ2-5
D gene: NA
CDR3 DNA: TGTGCCAGCAGTTTACCCATGATTCAAGAGACCCAGTACTTC
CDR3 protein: CASSLPMIQETQYF

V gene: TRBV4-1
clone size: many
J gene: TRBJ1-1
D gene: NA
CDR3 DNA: TGCGCCAGCAGCCAAGGGGGACCTATGAACACTGAAGCTTTCTTT
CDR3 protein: CASSQGGPMNTEAFF

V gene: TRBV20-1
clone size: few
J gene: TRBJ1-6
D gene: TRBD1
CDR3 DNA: TGCAGTGCGGGGGACAGCTATAATTCACCCCTCCACTTT
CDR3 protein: CSAGDSYNSPLHF

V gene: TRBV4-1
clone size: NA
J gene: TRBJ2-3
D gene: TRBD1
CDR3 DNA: TGCGCCAGCAGCCAATCCGCTGGACAGGGATTGTCAGATACGCAGTATTTT
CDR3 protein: CASSQSAGQGLSDTQYF

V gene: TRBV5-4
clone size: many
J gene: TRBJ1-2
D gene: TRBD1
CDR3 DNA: TGTGCCAGCAGCCCTCCCGACAGGGGTAGAGATGGCTACACCTTC
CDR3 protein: CASSPPDRGRDGYTF

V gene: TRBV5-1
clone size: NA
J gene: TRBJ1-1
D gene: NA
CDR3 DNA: TGCGCCAGCAGGAAGGAGACTGAAGCTTTCTTT
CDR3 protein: CASRKETEAFF

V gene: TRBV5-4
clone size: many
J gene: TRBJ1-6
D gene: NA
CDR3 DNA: TGTGCCAGCAGCTTGGTGGAGGGGAATTCACCCCTCCACTTT
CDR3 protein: CASSLVEGNSPLHF

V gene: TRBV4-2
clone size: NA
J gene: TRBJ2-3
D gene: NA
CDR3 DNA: TGTGCCAGCAGCCAACAGGACCTGCAAAGCGAGATACGCACAGATACGCAGTATTTT
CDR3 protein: CASSQQDLQSEIRTDTQYF

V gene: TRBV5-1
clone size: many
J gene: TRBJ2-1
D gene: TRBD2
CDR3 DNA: TGCGCCAGCAGCTTGACCCTCTCGACTAGCGGAGGCTCCTACAATGAGCAGTTCTTC
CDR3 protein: CASSLTLSTSGGSYNEQFF

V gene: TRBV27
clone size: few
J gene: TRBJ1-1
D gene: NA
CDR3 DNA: TGTGCCAGCTGGATGACTGCGGTGGGGACTGAAGCTTTCTTT
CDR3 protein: CASWMTAVGTEAFF

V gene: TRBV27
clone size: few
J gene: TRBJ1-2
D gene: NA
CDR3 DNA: TGTGCCAGCAGTTCCATAGGACAAACCTATGGCTACACCTTC
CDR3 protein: CASSSIGQTYGYTF

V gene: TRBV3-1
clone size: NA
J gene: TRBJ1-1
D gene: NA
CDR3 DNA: TGTGCCAGCAGCCAAGCCAGGAACACTGAAGCTTTCTTT
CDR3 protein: CASSQARNTEAFF

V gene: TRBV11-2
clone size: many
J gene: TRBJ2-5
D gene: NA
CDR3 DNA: TGTGCCAGCAGCTCACTCCTCAATGGGTACGGAGAGACCCAGTACTTC
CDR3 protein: CASSSLLNGYGETQYF

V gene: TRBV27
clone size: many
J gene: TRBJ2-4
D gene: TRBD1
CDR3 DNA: TGTGCCAGCAGTTCCCCGGGACAGGGGGCTGCCAAAAACATTCAGTACTTC
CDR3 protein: CASSSPGQGAAKNIQYF

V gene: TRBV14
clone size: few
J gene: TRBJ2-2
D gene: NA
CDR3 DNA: TGTGCCAGCAGCCATCTCAGGACAGTGAACACCGGGGAGCTGTTTTTT
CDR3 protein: CASSHLRTVNTGELFF

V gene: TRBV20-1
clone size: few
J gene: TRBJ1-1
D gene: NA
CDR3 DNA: TGCAGTGCTAGAGATATAAGGCTTGTGGCGAACACTGAAGCTTTCTTT
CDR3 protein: CSARDIRLVANTEAFF

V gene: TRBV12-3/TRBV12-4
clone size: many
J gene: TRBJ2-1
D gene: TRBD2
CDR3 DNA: TGTGCCAGCAGTTTTAAGATGGGAGGGGAGCAGTTCTTC
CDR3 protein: CASSFKMGGEQFF

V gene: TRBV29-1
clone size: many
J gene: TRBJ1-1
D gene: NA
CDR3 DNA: TGCAGCGGGGGACACAACACTGAAGCTTTCTTT
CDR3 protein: CSGGHNTEAFF

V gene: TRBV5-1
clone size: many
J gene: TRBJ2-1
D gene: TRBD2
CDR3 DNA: TGCGCCAGCATGGTTGGAACTAGCGAGCTCCAGTTCTTC
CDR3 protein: CASMVGTSELQFF

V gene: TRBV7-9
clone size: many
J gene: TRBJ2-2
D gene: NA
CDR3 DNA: TGTGCCAGCAGCTCGACTAACACTAACACCGGGGAGCTGTTTTTT
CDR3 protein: CASSSTNTNTGELFF

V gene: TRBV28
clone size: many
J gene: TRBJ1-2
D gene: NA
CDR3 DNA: TGTGCCAGCAGCTTTTTCCAGGGAGGGTATGGCTACACCTTC
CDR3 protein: CASSFFQGGYGYTF

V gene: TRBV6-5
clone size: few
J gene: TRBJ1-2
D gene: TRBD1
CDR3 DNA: TGTGCCAGCAGCCGCCGGACAGGGGACGGGGGCTACACCTTC
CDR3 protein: CASSRRTGDGGYTF

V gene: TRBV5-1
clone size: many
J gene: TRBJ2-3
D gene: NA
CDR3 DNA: TGCGCCAGCAGCTGGGCCCGGGGGACAGATACGCAGTATTTT
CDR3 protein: CASSWARGTDTQYF

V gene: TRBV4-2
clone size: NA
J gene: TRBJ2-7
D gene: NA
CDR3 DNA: TGTGCCAGCAGCACCCGAACAGGGTTATACGAGCAGTACTTC
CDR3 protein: CASSTRTGLYEQYF

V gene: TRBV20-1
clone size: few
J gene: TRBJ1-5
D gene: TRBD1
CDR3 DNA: TGCAGTGCTGGCACCGTGGGACAGAACAATCAGCCCCAGCATTTT
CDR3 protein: CSAGTVGQNNQPQHF

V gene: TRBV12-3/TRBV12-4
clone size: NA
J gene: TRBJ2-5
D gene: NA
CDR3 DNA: TGTGCCAGCAGTTTGATAAGATTCGCCCGTCAAGAGACCCAGTACTTC
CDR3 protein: CASSLIRFARQETQYF

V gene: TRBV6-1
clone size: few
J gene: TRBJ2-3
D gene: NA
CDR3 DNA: TGTGCCAGCAGTGAATTGGGCACAGATACGCAGTATTTT
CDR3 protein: CASSELGTDTQYF

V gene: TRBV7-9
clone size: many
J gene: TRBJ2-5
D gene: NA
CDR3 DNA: TGTGCCAGCAGCTCAGACAGACAAGAGACCCAGTACTTC
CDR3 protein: CASSSDRQETQYF

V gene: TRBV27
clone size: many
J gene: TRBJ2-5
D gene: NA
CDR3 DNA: TGTGCCAGCAGTTCCTGGGGAGGCCAAGAGACCCAGTACTTC
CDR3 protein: CASSSWGGQETQYF

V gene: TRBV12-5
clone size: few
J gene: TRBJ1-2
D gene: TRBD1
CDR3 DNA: TGTGCTAGTGCCCCACAGGGGGAGGACTATGGCTACACCTTC
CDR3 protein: CASAPQGEDYGYTF

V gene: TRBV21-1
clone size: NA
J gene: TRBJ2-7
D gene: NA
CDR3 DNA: TGTGCCCGCGAGGACAGGGGGCTTCGCGAGCAGTACTTC
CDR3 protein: CAREDRGLREQYF

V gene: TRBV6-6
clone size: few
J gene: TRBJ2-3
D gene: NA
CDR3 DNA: TGTGCCAGCAGTTACTCGTATACGCAGTATTTT
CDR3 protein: CASSYSYTQYF

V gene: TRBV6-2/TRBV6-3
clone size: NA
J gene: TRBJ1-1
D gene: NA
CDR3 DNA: TGTGCCAGCAGTTACATAGGGAACACTGAAGCTTTCTTT
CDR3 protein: CASSYIGNTEAFF

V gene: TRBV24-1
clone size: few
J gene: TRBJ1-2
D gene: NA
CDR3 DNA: TGTGCCACCAGTGATCCTCAGCTTGGAATCTATGGCTACACCTTC
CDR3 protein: CATSDPQLGIYGYTF

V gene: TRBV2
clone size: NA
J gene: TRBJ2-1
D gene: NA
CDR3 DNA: TGTGCCAGCAGTGTAGCCCGAGGGTCCTACAATGAGCAGTTCTTC
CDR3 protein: CASSVARGSYNEQFF

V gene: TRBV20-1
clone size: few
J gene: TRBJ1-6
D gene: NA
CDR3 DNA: TGCAGTGCTAGTGACAGGCCGGATTCACCCCTCCACTTT
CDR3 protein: CSASDRPDSPLHF

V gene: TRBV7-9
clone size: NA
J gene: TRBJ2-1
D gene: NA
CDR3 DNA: TGTGCCAGCAGCTTAGTTCCTAGTTATGAGCAGTTCTTC
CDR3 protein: CASSLVPSYEQFF

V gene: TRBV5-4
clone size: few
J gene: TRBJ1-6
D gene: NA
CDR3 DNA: TGTGCCAGCAGCCAACAGGGTATGAATTCACCCCTCCACTTT
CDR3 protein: CASSQQGMNSPLHF

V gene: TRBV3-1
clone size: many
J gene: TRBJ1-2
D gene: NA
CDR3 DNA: TGTGCCAGCAGCCAGGGCCCAGGAGGAGGCTACACCTTC
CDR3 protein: CASSQGPGGGYTF

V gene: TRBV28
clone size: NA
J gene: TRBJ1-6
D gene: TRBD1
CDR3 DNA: TGTGCCAGCAGAATCGACAGGGCCTATAATTCACCCCTCCACTTT
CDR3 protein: CASRIDRAYNSPLHF

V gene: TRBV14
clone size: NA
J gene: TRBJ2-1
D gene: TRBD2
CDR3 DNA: TGTGCCAGCAGCCAACTAGCGGGAGACAAGAATGAGCAGTTCTTC
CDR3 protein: CASSQLAGDKNEQFF

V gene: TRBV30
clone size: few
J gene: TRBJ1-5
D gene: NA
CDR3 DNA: TGTGCCTGGAGTGTACTTTCAGGGCAACAGCCCCAGCATTTT
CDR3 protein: CAWSVLSGQQPQHF

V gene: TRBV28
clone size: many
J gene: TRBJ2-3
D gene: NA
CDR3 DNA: TGTGCCAGCAGTCCTAGCGACACAGATACGCAGTATTTT
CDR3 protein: CASSPSDTDTQYF

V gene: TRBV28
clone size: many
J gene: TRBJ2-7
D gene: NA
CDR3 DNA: TGTGCCAGCCGCTCACCGGGATACGAGCAGTACTTC
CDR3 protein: CASRSPGYEQYF

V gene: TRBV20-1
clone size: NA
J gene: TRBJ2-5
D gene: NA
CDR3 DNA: TGCAGTGCTAGAGATCGGCTAGCCAAGACCCAGTACTTC
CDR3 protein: CSARDRLAKTQYF

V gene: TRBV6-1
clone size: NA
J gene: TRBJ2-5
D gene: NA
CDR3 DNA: TGTGCCAGCAGTGGGACCACGGAGGGGACCCAGTACTTC
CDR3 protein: CASSGTTEGTQYF

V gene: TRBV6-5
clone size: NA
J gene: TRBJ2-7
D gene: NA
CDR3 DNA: TGTGCCAGCAGACGGGGGGCCCACGAGCAGTACTTC
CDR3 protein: CASRRGAHEQYF

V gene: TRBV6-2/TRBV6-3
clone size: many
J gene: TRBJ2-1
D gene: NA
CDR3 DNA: TGTGCCAGCAGCTTCGCTAGGAGTGAGCAGTTCTTC
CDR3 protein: CASSFARSEQFF

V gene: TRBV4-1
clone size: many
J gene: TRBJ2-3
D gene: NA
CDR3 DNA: TGCGCCAGCAGCCCAAGAGGTATAGATACGCAGTATTTT
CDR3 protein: CASSPRGIDTQYF